The T cell receptor (beta chain) described here comes from a study of identical twins (dated by TCRdb to about 2016). With regard to the full study: To test whether fetal clonotypes persist, the study used deep sequencing on TCR alpha and beta repertoires from monozygotic twins, unrelated adults of various ages, and cord blood. Replicate twin experiments were performed at different times using different library preparation protocols to rule out contamination.

The library was obtained by 5' RACE. The sequencer was an Illumina HiSeq 2000. Template switching introduced a universal primer binding site; the final cDNA contained a unique molecular identifier, enabling accurate counting of TCR cDNA molecules. Specific primers in the conserved constant-segment region were used to synthesize first-strand cDNA for TCR alpha and beta chains. To control for contamination, every cDNA library was double barcoded, receiving both a SMART-Mk sample barcode and Illumina barcodes. TruSeq adapter sequences along with Illumina sample barcodes were introduced in two successive PCR steps. Sequencing of the TCR alpha and beta cDNA libraries was done on the Illumina HiSeq platform using custom primers. On the authors' methods: Unique molecular identifiers were extracted from raw reads with MiGEC, and CDR3 positions were determined with MiXCR. For each individual, recombination models were inferred using an EM algorithm with the repgenHMM and IGoR tools. Shared clonotype analysis was performed with the tcR package in R, normalizing sharing by the product of cloneset sizes. To study raw recombination free of thymic and clonal selection effects, out-of-frame nonproductive sequences were analyzed. TCRdb cleaned the public reads at Q25 with fastp, built clones with MiXCR and kept in-frame beta chains. All rows with the same CDR3 protein become a single entry with the most common DNA and genes. The V and J calls reflect TCRdb's pipeline rather than the authors' work. A total of 240,000 or so distinct CDR3 sequences appear in this sample, over 9.5% of them only once. Clones ranked in the top ten supply 4% to 5% of the sample.

Only healthy Caucasian donors were included. The twin cohort comprised three pairs of female monozygotic twins, all aged about 18 to 30 years. Miltenyi CD45RO+ enrichment and human naive T-cell isolation kits were used to isolate memory (CD45RO+) and naive T cells from PBMC. General study outcomes and caveats: Invariant T cells such as MAIT and iNKT could partly confound zero-insertion analyses, although diverse VJ usage argued against such confounding for most clonotypes. Because the same donors could not be followed over many years, the conclusions depended on cross-sectional statistical analysis. Excess twin sharing in beta out-of-frame sequences was weaker because fewer shared sequences lowered the signal-to-noise ratio. In monozygotic twins, out-of-frame TCR alpha sharing was systematically underestimated by recombination models, although the models agreed with sharing between unrelated individuals. Compared with coincidental sharing between unrelated individuals, out-of-frame TCR alpha sequences shared between twins showed an excess of sequences with low generation probability. Fewer insertions were carried by abundant cord blood beta clonotypes, a similar but weaker trend appeared in young adult naive repertoires, and no such trend appeared in memory repertoires.

Notes on this clonotype: Its antigen is not yet known. Base qualities are not at hand, and no much larger clone is one base apart.

The germline V gene supplies CDR1 SGHTA and CDR2 FQGNSA. The CDR3 has 15 amino acids, counting the end cysteine and phenylalanine. Just CDR3 DNA is preserved here, 45 bases in frame from base 1. V and J lose 1 base and 7 bases, and a span of 14 bases separates them. Separately, the same data were catalogued under a study of yellow fever vaccine responses in identical twins. The second paper states: According to the authors, the vaccine-induced T cell response in identical twins seemed to be partly convergent and partly specific to each individual. In the study, vaccine-responding T cell clones were precisely tracked in identical twins.

The V gene is TRBV7-2 and the J gene is TRBJ2-1; possibly the D gene is TRBD2, per 6 matching bases. The sequence was obtained from a woman between 18 and 30 years old in good health. Sequencing was carried out using memory (CD45RO+) T cells sorted from blood. In the paper's terms, the cell subset or site label means: CD45RO+ enriched T cells. CDR3 region: CASSLGRDLRNEQFF. The DNA sequence is as follows: TGTGCCAGCAGCTTAGGGAGGGACTTGAGGAATGAGCAGTTCTTC.